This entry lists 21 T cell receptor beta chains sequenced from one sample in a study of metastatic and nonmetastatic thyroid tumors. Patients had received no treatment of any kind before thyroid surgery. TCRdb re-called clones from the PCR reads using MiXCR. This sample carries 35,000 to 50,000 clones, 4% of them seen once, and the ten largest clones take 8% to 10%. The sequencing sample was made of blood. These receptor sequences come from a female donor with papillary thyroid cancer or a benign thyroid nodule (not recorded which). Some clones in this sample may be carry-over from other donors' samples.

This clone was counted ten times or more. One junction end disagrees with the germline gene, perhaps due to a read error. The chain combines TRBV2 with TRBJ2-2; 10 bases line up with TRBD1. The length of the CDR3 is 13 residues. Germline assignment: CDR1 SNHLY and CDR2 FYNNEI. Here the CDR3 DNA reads TGTGCCAGCAGTTGGACAGGGGGTCGGGGAGCTGTTTTT. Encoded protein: CASSWTGGRGAVF.

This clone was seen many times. CDR3 loop: CATSRARTGGDEQYF. As DNA, the CDR3 is TGTGCCACCAGCAGAGCAAGGACAGGCGGGGACGAGCAGTACTTC. The chain joins TRBV15 to TRBJ2-7; D might be TRBD1 (7 bases). Germline assignment: CDR1 LNHNV and CDR2 YYDKDF (reference sequence). The CDR3 totals 15 residues. The V and J ends lost 1 base and 5 bases respectively, with 15 bases between them.

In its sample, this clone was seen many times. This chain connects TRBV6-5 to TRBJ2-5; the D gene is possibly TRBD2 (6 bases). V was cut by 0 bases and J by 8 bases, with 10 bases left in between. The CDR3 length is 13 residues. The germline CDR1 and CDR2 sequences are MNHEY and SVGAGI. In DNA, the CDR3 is TGTGCCAGCAGTTACTCGACCGGGAGCACCCAGTACTTC. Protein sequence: CASSYSTGSTQYF.

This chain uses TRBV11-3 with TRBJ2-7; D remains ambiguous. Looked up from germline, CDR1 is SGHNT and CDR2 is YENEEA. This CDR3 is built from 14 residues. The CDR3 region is CASSLGALSYEHYV. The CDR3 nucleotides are TGTGCCAGCAGCTTAGGGGCCCTCTCCTACGAGCATTACGTC.

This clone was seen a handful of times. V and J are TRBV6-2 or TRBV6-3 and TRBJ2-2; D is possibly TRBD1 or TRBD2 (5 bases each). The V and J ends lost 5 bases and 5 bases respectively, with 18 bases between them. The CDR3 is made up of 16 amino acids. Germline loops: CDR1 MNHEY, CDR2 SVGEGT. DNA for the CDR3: TGTGCCAGCAGTCAAACAGGAGGAAGAGGAACCGGGGAGCTGTTTTTT. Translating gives CASSQTGGRGTGELFF.

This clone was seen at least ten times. The CDR3 is CASSIRLAGFSGANVLTF. The CDR3 DNA reads as TGTGCCAGTAGTATTCGACTAGCGGGGTTCTCTGGGGCCAACGTCCTGACTTTC. This sequence joins TRBV19 and TRBJ2-6, with 11 bases fitting TRBD2. Looked up from germline, CDR1 is LNHDA and CDR2 is SQIVND (reference sequence). The ends lost 3 bases at V and 0 bases at J; junction bases unmatched: 4. CDR3 size: 18 residues.

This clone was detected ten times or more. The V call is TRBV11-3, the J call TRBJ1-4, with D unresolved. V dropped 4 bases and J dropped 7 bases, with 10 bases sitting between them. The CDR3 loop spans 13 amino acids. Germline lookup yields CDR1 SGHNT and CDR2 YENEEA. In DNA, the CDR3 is TGTGCCAGCAGCTCGCATCATGGTGAAAAACTGTTTTTT. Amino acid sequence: CASSSHHGEKLFF.

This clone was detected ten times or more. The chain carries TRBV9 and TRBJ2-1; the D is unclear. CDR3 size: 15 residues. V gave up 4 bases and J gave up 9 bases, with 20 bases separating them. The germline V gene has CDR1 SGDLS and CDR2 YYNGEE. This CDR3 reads CASSPLGLGDGEQFF. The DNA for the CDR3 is TGTGCCAGCAGCCCCCTAGGGCTCGGCGATGGTGAGCAGTTCTTC.

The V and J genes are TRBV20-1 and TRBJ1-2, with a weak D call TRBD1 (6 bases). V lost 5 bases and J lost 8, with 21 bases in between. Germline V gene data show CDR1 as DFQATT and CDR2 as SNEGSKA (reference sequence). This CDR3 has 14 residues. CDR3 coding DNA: TGCAGTGCTTTCCCCGCCGGGAGGGGGAAGGGCTACACCTTC. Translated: CSAFPAGRGKGYTF.

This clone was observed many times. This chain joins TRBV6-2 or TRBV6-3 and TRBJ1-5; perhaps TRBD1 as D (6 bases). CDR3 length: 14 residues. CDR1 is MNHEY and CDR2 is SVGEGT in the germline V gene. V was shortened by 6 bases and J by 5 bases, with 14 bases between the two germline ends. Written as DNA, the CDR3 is TGTGCCAGCAGACCCCAGGGGAGAGATCAGCCCCAGCATTTT. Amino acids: CASRPQGRDQPQHF.

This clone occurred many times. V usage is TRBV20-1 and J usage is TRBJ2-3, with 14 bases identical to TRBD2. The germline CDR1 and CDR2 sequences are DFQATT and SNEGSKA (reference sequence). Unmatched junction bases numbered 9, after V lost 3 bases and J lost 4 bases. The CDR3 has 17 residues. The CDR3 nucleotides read TGCAGTGCTAGTACCGGGACTAGCGGGAGTAGGGCAGATACGCAGTATTTT. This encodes CSASTGTSGSRADTQYF.

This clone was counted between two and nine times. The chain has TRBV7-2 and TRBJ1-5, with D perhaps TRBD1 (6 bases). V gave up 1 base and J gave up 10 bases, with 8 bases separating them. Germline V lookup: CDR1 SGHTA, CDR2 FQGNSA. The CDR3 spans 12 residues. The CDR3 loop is CASSLEQGPQHF. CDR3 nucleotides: TGTGCCAGCAGCTTAGAACAGGGCCCCCAGCATTTT.

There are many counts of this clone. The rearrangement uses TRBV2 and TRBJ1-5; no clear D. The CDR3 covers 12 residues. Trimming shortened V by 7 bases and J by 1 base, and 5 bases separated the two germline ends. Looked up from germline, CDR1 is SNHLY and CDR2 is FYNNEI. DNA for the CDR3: TGTGCCAGCACAGACAGCAATCAGCCCCAGCATTTT. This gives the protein CASTDSNQPQHF.

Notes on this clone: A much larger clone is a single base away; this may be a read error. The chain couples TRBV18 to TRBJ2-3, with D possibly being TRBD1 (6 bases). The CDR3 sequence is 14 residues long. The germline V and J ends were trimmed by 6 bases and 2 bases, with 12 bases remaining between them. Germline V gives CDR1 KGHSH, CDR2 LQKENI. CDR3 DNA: TGTGCCAGCTCCAGGGGACGGGACACAGATACGCAGTATTTT. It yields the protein CASSRGRDTDTQYF.

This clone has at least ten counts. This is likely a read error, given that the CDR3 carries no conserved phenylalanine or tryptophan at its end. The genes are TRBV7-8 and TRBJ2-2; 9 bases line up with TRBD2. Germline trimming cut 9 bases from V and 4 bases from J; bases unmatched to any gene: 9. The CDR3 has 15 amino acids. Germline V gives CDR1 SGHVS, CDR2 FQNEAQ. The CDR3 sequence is CASTGGRVTTGELFL. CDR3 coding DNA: TGTGCCAGTACAGGCGGGAGGGTTACCACCGGGGAGCTGTTTCTT.

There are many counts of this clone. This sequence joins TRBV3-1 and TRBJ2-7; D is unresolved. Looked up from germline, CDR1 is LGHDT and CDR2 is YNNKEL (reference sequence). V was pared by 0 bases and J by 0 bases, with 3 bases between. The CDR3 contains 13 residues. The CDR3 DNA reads TGTGCCAGCAGCCAAGACGTCTCCTACGAGCAGTACTTC. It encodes CASSQDVSYEQYF.

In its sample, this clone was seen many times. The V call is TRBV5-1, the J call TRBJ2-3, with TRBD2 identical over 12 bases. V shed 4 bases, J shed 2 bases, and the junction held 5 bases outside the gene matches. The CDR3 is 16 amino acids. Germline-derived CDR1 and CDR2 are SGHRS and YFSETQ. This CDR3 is CASSIGLAGSTDTQYF. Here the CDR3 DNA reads TGCGCCAGCAGCATCGGACTAGCGGGGTCCACAGATACGCAGTATTTT.

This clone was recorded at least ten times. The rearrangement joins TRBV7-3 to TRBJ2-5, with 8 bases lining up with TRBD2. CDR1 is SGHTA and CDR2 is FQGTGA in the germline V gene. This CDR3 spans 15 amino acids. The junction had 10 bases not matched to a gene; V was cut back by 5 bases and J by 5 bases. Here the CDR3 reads CASSLRGGRAETQYF. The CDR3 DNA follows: TGTGCCAGCAGCCTCCGGGGGGGGAGGGCGGAGACCCAGTACTTC. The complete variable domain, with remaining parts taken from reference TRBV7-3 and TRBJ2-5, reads GAGVSQTPSNKVTEKGKYVELRCDPISGHTALYWYRQSLGQGPEFLIYFQGTGAADDSGLPNDRFFAVRPEGSVSTLKIQRTERGDSAVYLCASSLRGGRAETQYFGPGTRLLVL.

The CDR3 region is CSARRPRDPYEQYF. CDR3 bases: TGCAGTGCGCGGCGACCGAGGGACCCCTACGAGCAGTACTTC. This chain links TRBV20-1 with TRBJ2-7; D is possibly TRBD1 or TRBD2 (5 bases each). In germline, CDR1 is DFQATT, CDR2 SNEGSKA (reference sequence). The CDR3 has 14 amino acids. The germline V and J ends were trimmed by 6 bases and 2 bases, with 17 bases remaining between them.

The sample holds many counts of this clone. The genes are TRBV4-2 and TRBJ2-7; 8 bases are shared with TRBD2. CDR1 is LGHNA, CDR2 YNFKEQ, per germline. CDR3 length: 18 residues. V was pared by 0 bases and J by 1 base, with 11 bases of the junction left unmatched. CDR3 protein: CASSQDRSLGLESYEQYF. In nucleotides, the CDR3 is TGTGCCAGCAGCCAAGATCGATCGTTGGGACTAGAATCCTACGAGCAGTACTTC.

The CDR3 is CSARGQTSSGNTIYF. Written as DNA, the CDR3 is TGCAGTGCTAGAGGACAGACGAGCTCTGGAAACACCATATATTTT. V gene TRBV20-1 combines with J gene TRBJ1-3; possible D gene TRBD1, 5 bases. Deletions cut 1 base from V and 0 bases from J, with 10 bases between. The germline CDR1 and CDR2 sequences are DFQATT and SNEGSKA (reference sequence). This CDR3 is built from 15 residues.